Here is one T cell receptor (beta chain) with its context. Here immunoSEQ multiplex PCR was the method, and the copy in TCRdb shows in-frame clones only, minus some. This table holds over 7,000 clones, approximately 78% found once. These data belong to a study of tumor T cells in aggressive B-cell lymphoma. V was cut by 3 bases and J by 6 bases, with 22 bases left in between. CDR1 is SGHRS and CDR2 is YFSETQ in the germline V gene. The CDR3 covers 16 residues. The receptor was derived from an adult with diffuse large B cell lymphoma. The sample comprised tumor tissue. The chain links TRBV5-1 to TRBJ2-7; D is perhaps TRBD1 (6 bases). CDR3 nucleotide sequence: TGCGCCAGCAGCTACCTTGTCCAACAGGGCTCCGGCGAGCAGTACTTC. Its translation: CASSYLVQQGSGEQYF.